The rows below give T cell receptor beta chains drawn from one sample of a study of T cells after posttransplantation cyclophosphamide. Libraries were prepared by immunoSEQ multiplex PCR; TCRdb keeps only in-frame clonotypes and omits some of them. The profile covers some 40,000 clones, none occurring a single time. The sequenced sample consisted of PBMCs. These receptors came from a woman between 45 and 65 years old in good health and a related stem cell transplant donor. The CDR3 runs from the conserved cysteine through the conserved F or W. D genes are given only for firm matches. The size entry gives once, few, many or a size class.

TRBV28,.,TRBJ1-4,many,TGTGCCAGCAGTCTTTCTGGAGTTAGCAAACTGTTTTTT,CASSLSGVSKLFF
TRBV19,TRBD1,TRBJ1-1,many,TGTGCCAGTAGAGATGACAGGGTTTTGGGAAACACTGAAGCTTTCTTT,CASRDDRVLGNTEAFF
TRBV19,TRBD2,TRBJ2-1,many,TGTGCCAGTAGTTCCGGGACTAGCGGGGGGTATGAGCAGTTCTTC,CASSSGTSGGYEQFF
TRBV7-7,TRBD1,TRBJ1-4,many,TGTGCCAGCAGTCCAGGGACAGGGGGAGAAAAACTGTTTTTT,CASSPGTGGEKLFF
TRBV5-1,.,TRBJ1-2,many,TGCGCCAGCAGCCTCCAGGGTATAGACTATGGCTACACCTTC,CASSLQGIDYGYTF
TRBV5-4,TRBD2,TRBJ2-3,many,TGTGCCAGCAGCCCCGAAGCGGGGAAAAGCACAGATACGCAGTATTTT,CASSPEAGKSTDTQYF
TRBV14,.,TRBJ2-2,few,TGTGCCAGCAGCCGACAGGCGGCGAACACCGGGGAGCTGTTTTTT,CASSRQAANTGELFF
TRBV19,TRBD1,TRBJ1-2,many,TGTGCCAGTAGTCTCCCGATCAGGGGGAACTATGGCTACACCTTC,CASSLPIRGNYGYTF
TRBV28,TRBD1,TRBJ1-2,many,TGTGCCAGCAGTACTCGGAGAGACAGGGGGCTGCATTATGGCTACACCTTC,CASSTRRDRGLHYGYTF
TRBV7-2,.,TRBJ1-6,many,TGTGCCAGCAGCTTAAAGGCCCTAGAGTCACCCCTCCACTTT,CASSLKALESPLHF
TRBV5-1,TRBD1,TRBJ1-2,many,TGCGCCAGCAGCTTGAATATAGCCGGGACAGGGGAAAACTATGGCTACACCTTC,CASSLNIAGTGENYGYTF
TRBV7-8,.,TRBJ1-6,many,TGTGCCAGCAGCTTAATGATTGGGGCAGGGTCCTATAATTCACCCCTCCACTTT,CASSLMIGAGSYNSPLHF
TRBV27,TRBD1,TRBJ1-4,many,TGTGCCAGCAGTTTATCGCTTGGAGGAACAGGGGCTGAAAAACTGTTTTTT,CASSLSLGGTGAEKLFF
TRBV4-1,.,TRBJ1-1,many,TGCGCCAGCAGCCAAGATGCAGGGAACACTGAAGCTTTCTTT,CASSQDAGNTEAFF
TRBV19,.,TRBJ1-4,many,TGTGCCAGTAAGCCCCTCGGGGAAAGAGGAGAAAAACTGTTTTTT,CASKPLGERGEKLFF
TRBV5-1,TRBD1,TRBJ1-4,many,TGCGCCAGCAGCTTGGGACAGGGAGCGCAAAATGAAAAACTGTTTTTT,CASSLGQGAQNEKLFF
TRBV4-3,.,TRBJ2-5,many,TGCGCCAGCAGCACCCGACGGGAAGAGACCCAGTACTTC,CASSTRREETQYF
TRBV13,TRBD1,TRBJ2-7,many,TGTGCCAGCAGCCAGAGAGAGACAGGGATTTACGAGCAGTACTTC,CASSQRETGIYEQYF
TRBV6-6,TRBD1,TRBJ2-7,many,TGTGCCAGCAGCCCCGGGACAGGGGGCGGGTACGAGCAGTACTTC,CASSPGTGGGYEQYF
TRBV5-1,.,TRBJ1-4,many,TGCGCCAGCAGCTTGGGCTCAGGGGCCGGGGAAAAACTGTTTTTT,CASSLGSGAGEKLFF
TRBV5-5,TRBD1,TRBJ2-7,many,TGTGCCAGCAGCTTACAGGGGGCCTACGAGCAGTACTTC,CASSLQGAYEQYF
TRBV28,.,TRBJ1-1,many,TGTGCCAGCAGTCCTTTGGGTCGGGCGGGTGACACTGAAGCTTTCTTT,CASSPLGRAGDTEAFF